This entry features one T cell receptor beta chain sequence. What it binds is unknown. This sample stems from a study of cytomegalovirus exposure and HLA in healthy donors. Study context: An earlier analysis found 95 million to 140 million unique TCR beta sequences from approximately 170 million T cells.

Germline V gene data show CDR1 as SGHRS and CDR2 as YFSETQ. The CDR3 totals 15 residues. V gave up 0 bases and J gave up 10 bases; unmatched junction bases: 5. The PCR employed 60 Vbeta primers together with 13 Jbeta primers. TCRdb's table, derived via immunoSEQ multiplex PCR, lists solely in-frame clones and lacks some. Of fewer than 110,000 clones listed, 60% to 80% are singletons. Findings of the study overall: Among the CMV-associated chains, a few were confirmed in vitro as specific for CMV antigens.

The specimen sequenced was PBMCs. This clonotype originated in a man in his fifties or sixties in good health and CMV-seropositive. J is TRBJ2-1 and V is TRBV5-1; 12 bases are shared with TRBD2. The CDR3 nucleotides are TGCGCCAGCAGCTTGGCGACTAGCGGGAGAGGGGAGCAGTTCTTC. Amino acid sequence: CASSLATSGRGEQFF. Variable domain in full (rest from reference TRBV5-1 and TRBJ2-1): KAGVTQTPRYLIKTRGQQVTLSCSPISGHRSVSWYQQTPGQGLQFLFEYFSETQRNKGNFPGRFSGRQFSNSRSEMNVSTLELGDSALYLCASSLATSGRGEQFFGPGTRLTVL.